This T cell receptor beta chain came from a study of graft-versus-host responses after intestinal transplantation (dated by TCRdb to about 2021). Regarding the research as a whole: Recipients received multivisceral, liver-intestinal, or isolated intestinal transplants. Every recipient was given anti-thymocyte globulin induction, followed by around three years of maintenance tacrolimus and steroids. After intestinal transplantation, graft-versus-host and host-versus-graft alloreactive T cell clones were followed in the graft, circulation and bone marrow using bulk TCR-beta CDR3 sequencing. Alloreactive clones were identified by sequencing pre-transplant mixed lymphocyte reaction products and comparing these products with unstimulated pre-transplant donor and recipient T cells. A cohort of about 26 intestinal transplant recipients, including one retransplant, was enrolled, and a few patients lacking pretransplant specimens were excluded. A peak of at least 4% donor T cells among recipient peripheral blood mononuclear cells was the definition used for donor T cell macrochimerism. Samples from a few later patients were sequenced in-house on an Illumina MiSeq with MiXCR processing rather than by the commercial service.

Worth noting for this clone: It lacks a known antigen. No quality values exist for individual bases; no much larger clone is one base distant.

CDR1 KGHSH and CDR2 LQKENI are derived from the germline V gene. Its CDR3 holds 15 amino acids, cysteine through phenylalanine. Just the 45-base CDR3 DNA is kept, in frame starting at base 1. The junction carries 17 bases between V and J, which are trimmed by 3 bases and 8 bases respectively. The time point label for this specimen denotes: cells obtained before transplantation from donor or recipient. CD3+CD4+ and CD3+CD8+ populations were FACS-sorted from unstimulated pre-transplant donor and recipient cells taken from spleen or lymph nodes. The library was produced with the immunoSEQ multiplex PCR assay. For most patients, genomic DNA was isolated with the Qiagen DNeasy Blood and Tissue Kit and shipped frozen to Adaptive Biotechnologies for TCR sequencing. High-throughput TCR-beta CDR3 sequencing of genomic DNA from most patients was performed by Adaptive Biotechnologies. The original methods were these. TCR sequencing data were retrieved from Adaptive's ImmunoSEQ software for 15 to 20 patients, whereas a few other patients were processed with MiXCR and VDJtools. CD4 versus CD8 sorting errors were corrected by removing sequences found in both subsets at a frequency ratio below 5:1. CDR3 nucleotide sequences shared between donor and recipient were removed because the origin of such sequences could not be assigned. To be classed as alloreactive, a clone needed at least 2-fold expansion over unstimulated cells and a minimum CFSE-low frequency of 0.002% (template counts) or 0.001% (read counts). A clone was considered mappable if detected in the sequenced pre-transplant spleen, lymph node, or MLR CFSE-low populations of the donor or recipient. Cumulative frequency of alloreactive clones was calculated as a percentage of all sequences weighted by copy number. This immuneACCESS table, as held by TCRdb, lists in-frame sequences with V and J called but not all clones. Of the missing ones, under half trace to an unresolved V gene in checked studies; the others have no known cause. V and J calls and clone size are copied from that table; D and trimming were computed from the DNA. In all, the sample holds about 90,000 clones, and about 88% of those were seen once. The ten top clones hold roughly 0.28% of the sample.

The paper's findings and limits, for the study overall: Peak levels of circulating GvH clones were associated with declines in HvG clones early after transplant. High GvH to HvG T cell clonal ratios were observed in the allografts of patients with donor T cell macrochimerism. GvH clones were detected in recipient bone marrow, and some of these GvH clones were observed earlier in ileal mucosa or blood, consistent with an intestinal mucosal origin. The conclusions were limited by the relatively low number and heterogeneity of the intestinal transplant patients.

In this chain, TRBV18 is recombined with TRBJ2-1; TRBD1 is a weak D gene call, 6 bases matching. The specimen was unstimulated CD4+ T cells sorted from spleen or lymph node cells, collected before transplant. The source of this sequence is a human donor who was the organ donor for an intestinal transplant. The bases read TGTGCCAGCTCACCCCTACAGGGAGTAGGGGATGAGCAGTTCTTC. This encodes CASSPLQGVGDEQFF.